One sample yielded the 30 T cell receptor gamma chains listed below, sequenced in a study of intestinal T cells in coeliac disease. For each case, the template was genomic DNA from ten roughly 4.5-µm formalin-fixed paraffin-embedded scrolls. The TRG library came from 150 to 250 ng of biopsy DNA amplified with LymphoTrack primers. TCRdb used CATT to re-call clones from the multiplex PCR reads. The table lists 1,900 or so gamma-chain clones, 45% to 50% of them singletons. What was sequenced was a duodenal biopsy. The origin of the receptors is a human donor with celiac disease.

The CDR3 DNA reads as TGTGCCACCTGGGACACTATTCCCGAGAAACTCTTT. Protein: CATWDTIPEKLF. The chain joins TRGV3 to TRGJ1 or TRGJ2. In germline, CDR1 is VTNTFY, CDR2 YDVSTARD (reference sequence). The length of the CDR3 is 12 residues. Losses at the gene ends were 2 bases for V and 11 bases for J; bases not matched to a gene: 9.

About this clone itself: This may be a read error, as it is one base from a much larger clone. This chain joins TRGV2 and TRGJP2. CDR3 length: 15 residues. From germline, CDR1 is EGSNGY and CDR2 YDSYNSKV. The V and J ends lost 5 bases and 3 bases, in that order; junction bases with no gene match: 9. The CDR3 sequence is CATWGGGGSDWIKTF. DNA for the CDR3: TGTGCCACCTGGGGCGGCGGGGGTAGTGATTGGATCAAGACGTTT.

This clone was seen a handful of times. The genes are TRGV3 and TRGJ1 or TRGJ2. Germline assignment: CDR1 VTNTFY and CDR2 YDVSTARD (reference sequence). The CDR3 runs to 12 residues. V was pared by 6 bases and J by 3 bases, with 5 bases of the junction left unmatched. The CDR3 DNA sequence: TGTGCCACCTGGACCCGTTATTATAAGAAACTCTTT. This encodes CATWTRYYKKLF.

This clone is labeled large (0.1 to 1%). The V and J genes are TRGV10 and TRGJP2. Being an ORF, TRGV10 has a function that is uncertain. This CDR3 comprises 13 residues. J lost 1 base, V lost 11 bases, and 5 bases had no gene match. CDR3 in DNA: TGTGCTGCGCAAATTAGTAGTGATTGGATCAAGACGTTT. It encodes CAAQISSDWIKTF.

This chain links TRGV3 with TRGJP2. This CDR3 is built from 13 residues. The germline V gene has CDR1 VTNTFY and CDR2 YDVSTARD (reference sequence). V gave up 6 bases and J gave up 0 bases; unmatched junction bases: 1. CDR3 DNA sequence: TGTGCCACCTGGTATAGTAGTGATTGGATCAAGACGTTT. Translated, it gives CATWYSSDWIKTF.

This rearrangement joins TRGV8 to TRGJ1 or TRGJ2. The CDR3 runs to 15 residues. The V and J ends lost 0 bases and 0 bases, in that order; junction bases with no gene match: 5. Germline-derived CDR1 and CDR2 are VENAVY and YDSYNSRV. The CDR3 DNA is TGTGCCACCTGGGATAGGGATTTGAATTATTATAAGAAACTCTTT. Amino acid sequence: CATWDRDLNYYKKLF.

As regards this clone: A much larger clone differs by one base, so this may be a read error. The rearrangement joins TRGV3 to TRGJ1 or TRGJ2. The CDR3 is 14 amino acids. CDR1 and CDR2 from the germline V gene are VTNTFY and YDVSTARD (reference sequence). V lost 0 bases to trimming and J lost 5 bases; unmatched junction nucleotides: 7. The CDR3 reads CATWDRPRHYKKLF. The CDR3 DNA reads TGTGCCACCTGGGACAGGCCTCGGCATTATAAGAAACTCTTT.

This clone was observed a few times. The sample holds other DNA sequences that translate to the same CDR3. The V gene is TRGV8, the J gene TRGJP2. Germline loops: CDR1 VENAVY, CDR2 YDSYNSRV. CDR3 length: 23 residues. Trimming cost V 3 bases and J 2 bases; bases outside gene matches: 30. CDR3 in DNA: TGTGCCACCTGGGATCTCCGGGAAGTATCTGCTACTGGGCTAAAAAGTAGTGATTGGATCAAGACGTTT. This sequence encodes CATWDLREVSATGLKSSDWIKTF.

Concerning this clone itself: This sample also contains other DNA sequences that code for the same CDR3. J is TRGJ1 or TRGJ2 and V is TRGV10. TRGV10 carries the ORF label, with uncertain function. This CDR3 has 9 amino acids. V lost 8 bases to trimming and J lost 11 bases; unmatched junction nucleotides: 4. The CDR3 DNA reads TGTGCTGCGTGGGACGAGAAACTCTTT. Its protein product is CAAWDEKLF.

The gene calls are TRGV9 and TRGJP1. The CDR3 has 11 amino acids. V trimming: 10 bases; J trimming: 7 bases; junction bases outside the gene matches: 6. Looked up from germline, CDR1 is GITISATS and CDR2 is ISYDGTV (reference sequence). The CDR3 here is CAFVVGWFKIF. The CDR3 DNA is TGTGCCTTCGTGGTTGGTTGGTTCAAGATATTT.

With regard to this clone: It may be a read error: a sequence one base away is much more abundant. The chain has TRGV3 and TRGJP2. The germline V gene encodes CDR1 VTNTFY and CDR2 YDVSTARD (reference sequence). The CDR3 loop spans 14 amino acids. The CDR3 region is CAAWCKSSDWIKTF. For the CDR3, the DNA is TGTGCCGCCTGGTGTAAAAGTAGTGATTGGATCAAGACGTTT.

V gene TRGV2 combines with J gene TRGJ1 or TRGJ2. V gave up 6 bases and J gave up 8 bases; unmatched junction bases: 1. Germline V gives CDR1 EGSNGY, CDR2 YDSYNSKV. The CDR3 is made up of 9 amino acids. The CDR3 coding sequence is TGTGCCACCTGGCATAAGAAACTCTTT. This translates into CATWHKKLF.

This clone occurred a few times. CDR3 bases: TGTGCCTTGTGGGAGCTATCTAAGAAACTCTTT. This codes for CALWELSKKLF. The rearrangement uses TRGV9 and TRGJ1 or TRGJ2. The CDR3 covers 11 residues. CDR1 is GITISATS and CDR2 is ISYDGTV in the germline V gene (reference sequence). With 3 bases clipped from V and 9 bases from J, the junction kept 5 bases outside the gene matches.

This chain joins TRGV10 and TRGJ1 or TRGJ2. TRGV10 counts as an open reading frame of uncertain function. The CDR3 is 13 residues long. Trimming took 10 bases from V and 5 from J; bases not matched to a gene: 12. The CDR3 DNA follows: TGTGCTGCGTTGGGATTTTTCCATTATAAGAAACTCTTT. This encodes CAALGFFHYKKLF.

Turning to this clone: Given a much more abundant clone one base away, this may be a read error. The V call is TRGV10, the J call TRGJP1. TRGV10 is flagged as an ORF with uncertain function. CDR3 length: 21 residues. For the CDR3, the DNA is TGTGCTGTGTGGGATTCGGTCCCCTTTCCGGGAGTATATACCACTGGTTGGTTCAAGATATTT. This translates into CAVWDSVPFPGVYTTGWFKIF.

On this clone: Being one base from a much bigger clone, this may be a read error. The identical CDR3 is also encoded by other nucleotide sequences in the sample. The rearrangement links TRGV10 to TRGJP1. TRGV10 is placed among ORFs of uncertain function. V shed 8 bases, J shed 0 bases, and the junction held 25 bases outside the gene matches. There are 21 residues in the CDR3. CDR3 DNA sequence: TGTGCTGCGTGGGATTCGGTCCCCTTTCCGGGGGTATATACCACTGGTTGGTTCAAGATATTT. Protein product: CAAWDSVPFPGVYTTGWFKIF.

By share, this clone counts as large (0.1 to 1%). This chain joins TRGV2 and TRGJP2. Trimming at V came to 0 bases and at J to 7 bases, leaving 8 bases not matched to a gene. This CDR3 is built from 15 residues. Germline CDR1 is EGSNGY and CDR2 is YDSYNSKV. CDR3 loop: CATWDGPFDDWIKTF. CDR3 nucleotides: TGTGCCACCTGGGACGGGCCTTTCGATGATTGGATCAAGACGTTT.

The chain has TRGV10 and TRGJP1. TRGV10 is reported as an ORF; its role is uncertain. With V trimmed by 8 bases and J by 3 bases, 13 bases remained unmatched. CDR3 length equals 16 residues. CDR3 region: CAAWGLLSATGWFKIF. CDR3 nucleotide sequence: TGTGCTGCGTGGGGATTATTATCGGCCACTGGTTGGTTCAAGATATTT.

Remarks on this clone: A read error is possible here, since a much larger clone lies one base away. The J gene is TRGJP2, the V gene TRGV8. CDR1 is VENAVY, CDR2 YDSYNSRV, per germline. This CDR3 is built from 15 residues. CDR3 in amino acids: CATWDLPGSDRIKTF. The CDR3 bases are TGTGCCACCTGGGATCTTCCGGGAAGTGATCGGATCAAGACGTTT.

This clone occurred a few times. The chain has TRGV10 and TRGJ1 or TRGJ2. TRGV10 is filed as an ORF, its function uncertain. CDR3 length: 14 residues. The V segment lost 8 bases and the J segment 7 bases; nucleotides outside the gene matches: 15. CDR3 region: CAAWDYKTSYKKLF. In DNA, the CDR3 is TGTGCTGCGTGGGATTATAAAACTAGCTATAAGAAACTCTTT.

This clone has just a few counts. V and J are TRGV8 and TRGJ1 or TRGJ2. This CDR3 is built from 10 residues. Germline loops: CDR1 VENAVY, CDR2 YDSYNSRV. CDR3 sequence reads: CACIQRKKLF. The CDR3 DNA reads as TGTGCTTGTATCCAGCGAAAGAAACTCTTT.

The CDR3 spells CATWDTKNYYKKLF. In DNA, the CDR3 is TGTGCCACCTGGGACACGAAGAATTATTATAAGAAACTCTTT. The rearrangement uses TRGV2 and TRGJ1 or TRGJ2. The CDR3 is 14 amino acids. With 3 bases clipped from V and 0 bases from J, the junction kept 5 bases outside the gene matches. Germline CDR1 EGSNGY, CDR2 YDSYNSKV.

This chain links TRGV10 with TRGJP1. TRGV10 belongs to the ORF category, with a function that is uncertain. The ends lost 8 bases at V and 17 bases at J; junction bases unmatched: 12. The CDR3 is made up of 11 amino acids. The CDR3 region has the DNA TGTGCTGCGTGGGAGTTAGGTTCTAAGATATTT. The encoded protein is CAAWELGSKIF.

V usage is TRGV10 and J usage is TRGJ1 or TRGJ2. TRGV10 is noted as an ORF with a role that remains uncertain. CDR3 length: 15 amino acids. After removal of 8 bases from V and 3 bases from J, the junction contained 14 bases not matched to a gene. The CDR3, as DNA: TGTGCTGCGTGGGGGTGGGGAGTTGGTTATTATAAGAAACTCTTT. Translated, it gives CAAWGWGVGYYKKLF.

This clone was seen only once. The gene calls are TRGV8 and TRGJ1 or TRGJ2. The CDR3 runs to 15 residues. Germline values: CDR1 VENAVY, CDR2 YDSYNSRV. CDR3 in DNA: TGTGCACCTGGGATAGGCCACACCGGGTATTATAAGAAACTCTTT. It encodes CAPGIGHTGYYKKLF.

A note on this clone: With a much larger clone just one base away, this may be a read error. This CDR3 is also generated by other DNA sequences in the sample. This chain uses TRGV3 with TRGJ1 or TRGJ2. This CDR3 is 14 amino acids long. Unmatched junction bases numbered 7, after V lost 0 bases and J lost 5 bases. The germline V gene encodes CDR1 VTNTFY and CDR2 YDVSTARD (reference sequence). The DNA for the CDR3 is TGTGCCACCTGGGACAGGCCCCGACATTATAAGAAACTCTTT. It encodes CATWDRPRHYKKLF.

The J gene is TRGJP1, the V gene TRGV2. Trimming at V came to 5 bases and at J to 4 bases, leaving 16 bases not matched to a gene. CDR1 and CDR2 (germline): EGSNGY, YDSYNSKV. The CDR3 extends over 17 amino acids. CDR3 residues: CATWGRASNGTGWFKIF. For the CDR3, the DNA is TGTGCCACCTGGGGACGGGCCTCGAATGGCACTGGTTGGTTCAAGATATTT.

A remark on this clone: This may stem from a read error, because a much larger clone lies one nucleotide away. This chain links TRGV10 with TRGJP1. TRGV10 falls under the ORF class, with uncertain function. This CDR3 region has 14 residues. Trimming removed 8 bases from V and 6 bases from J; junction bases left unmatched: 10. CDR3 sequence: CAAWDGAAGWFKIF. CDR3 sequence (DNA): TGTGCTGCGTGGGATGGGGCCGCTGGTTGGTTCAAGATATTT.

The chain recombines TRGV2 with TRGJP1. Germline V gene lookup returns CDR1 EGSNGY and CDR2 YDSYNSKV. The CDR3 has 12 residues. The CDR3 DNA sequence: TGTGCTGACCTGCTCACTGGTTGGTTCAAGATATTT. Translating it yields CADLLTGWFKIF.

This clone is large. The genes are TRGV2 and TRGJ1 or TRGJ2. Losses at the gene ends were 3 bases for V and 4 bases for J; bases not matched to a gene: 3. In germline, CDR1 is EGSNGY, CDR2 YDSYNSKV. The CDR3 runs 12 residues. The DNA of the CDR3 is TGTGCCACCTGGGACTTCTATTATAAGAAACTCTTT. Amino acids: CATWDFYYKKLF.